This TCR beta chain was retrieved from a study of beta chain features in type 1 diabetes (dated by TCRdb to the late 2010s). In the study overall: Patients and healthy donors did not differ in mean age, gender distribution, total cell number or subset yield. A total of about 100,000,000 sorted cells were examined across all samples, and RNA yield correlated strongly with the number of cells per subset. Whereas all 30 or so donors provided naive and central memory subsets, regulatory and stem cell-like memory subsets were isolated from just 8 patients and roughly 8 healthy donors. In the study, recently diagnosed type 1 diabetes patients and matched healthy donors were compared on the TCRB repertoires of their sorted circulating CD4+ T cell subsets.

Broader findings and caveats from the paper: Patients with type 1 diabetes made fewer insertions and deleted more nucleotides at VDJ recombination sites, implying thymic rearrangement abnormalities. Shorter templates might be favored by PCR, yet because patient and control samples were amplified and corrected together, any such skew would affect both groups equally. Because cDNA was sequenced instead of genomic DNA, activated cells with high expression could be over-represented, although the groups did not differ in activation or CD3 levels. Because small numbers of individuals were included in the HLA sub-analyses, any influence of HLA type on TCRB rearrangement was left unresolved. The naive, central memory and regulatory TCRB repertoires appeared to resemble one another more closely among patients than among healthy donors. A moderate but significant shortening of TCRB CDR3 length was observed in type 1 diabetes patients in all four CD4+ subsets.

V loses 4 bases, J loses 2 bases, and the germline ends lie 16 bases apart. The CDR3 measures 16 amino acids from cysteine to phenylalanine. The retained sequence is limited to the CDR3, 48 bases, with the frame set at the first base. Per the germline V gene, MGHDK is the CDR1 and SYGVNS is the CDR2. The High Capacity cDNA Reverse Transcription Kit was used to reverse transcribe all of the isolated RNA, meaning that expressed TCRB transcripts were what got sequenced. Naive, central memory and regulatory T cell samples underwent deep immunoSEQ sequencing, averaging roughly 3.3 million total reads per sample. Sorted cells were lysed in RLT buffer, and RNA was extracted using DNase-treated RNeasy Micro or Mini kits according to cell number. Each cell subset was processed on its own to prevent cross-contamination, while patient and healthy donor samples were processed together. Using the immunoSEQ multiplex PCR, TCRB sequences were amplified from cDNA into 87-bp fragments spanning the CDR3 region. Sequencing of the amplicons was performed on the Illumina HiSeq platform. Under the source paper's analysis protocol: PCR bias was corrected computationally using synthetic template baselines, and reads within Hamming distance 2 were collapsed, with unmergeable singletons discarded. By aligning reads against IMGT, V, D and J genes, CDR3 length, and insertions or deletions at six rearrangement sites were assigned. Within each subset, clonotype counts were normalized to sorted cell number, and only after that were true diversity and Gini coefficients computed with the tcR R package. Repertoire sharing was quantified using the overlap coefficient calculated on TCRB nucleotide sequences. Out-of-frame TCRB sequences from naive cells were analyzed to stand in for the pre-selection repertoire. TCRdb holds this immuneACCESS table with in-frame rearrangements only. Some clones are missing; in checked studies, unresolved V genes explain under half, and the rest has no known cause. Clone size and the V and J calls come from that table; the DNA yielded D and trimming. This sample comprises 630,000 or so clones, more than 13% of them detected only once. Jointly, the top ten make up roughly 0.04% of the sample.

On this clone itself: Its antigen remains unidentified. No per-base quality is available; no much larger clone lies one base away.

From each donor, a single peripheral blood sample of about 116 mL on average was drawn into heparinised tubes. Naive, central memory, regulatory and stem cell-like memory CD4+ T cells were sorted on a BD FACSAria II using a panel including CD45RO, CCR7, CD25, CD127, CD95 and CD27. Every sorted population had a purity above 95%. PBMCs were isolated right away by Lymphoprep density gradient centrifugation and were stained directly, without culture. To minimize batch effects, samples were stained and sorted in pairs, one healthy donor with one patient per experiment. The sequenced sample was naive CD4+ T cells from blood. This sample's cell subset or site label indicates: true naive CD4+ T cells. The rearranged chain carries TRBV25-1 and TRBJ2-3, with the D assignment possibly TRBD1 or TRBD2, given 7 matching bases for each. The source of this sequence is a man aged 18 to 30 with type 1 diabetes. Here the CDR3 is given as CASSAGSGTVTDTQYF. Read as DNA, the sequence is TGTGCCAGCAGTGCGGGGAGCGGGACAGTCACAGATACGCAGTATTTT.